These T cell receptor beta chains were read from a single sample in a study of identical twins. TCRdb processed the 5' RACE reads anew with MiXCR; each CDR3 protein has one entry. The sample shows some 100,000 distinct CDR3 sequences, 5.5% to 7% of them seen only once. Sequences were obtained from memory T cells sorted from blood. The receptors here all came from a woman aged 45-65 years in good health. The CDR3 runs from the conserved cysteine through the conserved F or W. The order of the fields is J gene, V gene, D gene, CDR3 length, clone size, CDR3 protein, CDR3 DNA. The D gene is left open where the match is weak. The listing skips clone size in some rows; elsewhere it reads once, few, many or a size class.

TRBJ1-5,TRBV20-1,.,14,.,CSASAGDPHQPQHF,TGCAGTGCTTCGGCAGGGGACCCTCATCAGCCCCAGCATTTT
TRBJ2-3,TRBV5-4,.,11,few,CASSSVDTQYF,TGTGCCAGCAGCTCCGTCGATACGCAGTATTTT
TRBJ2-7,TRBV7-2,.,14,many,CASSSSGQLYEQYF,TGTGCCAGCAGCTCATCGGGACAACTTTACGAGCAGTACTTC
TRBJ2-7,TRBV6-1,.,14,many,CATQTDPLPYEQYF,TGTGCCACTCAAACCGATCCCTTACCCTACGAGCAGTACTTC
TRBJ1-3,TRBV7-9,.,14,few,CASSPGLSGNTIYF,TGTGCCAGCAGCCCTGGGCTCTCTGGAAACACCATATATTTT
TRBJ2-5,TRBV20-1,.,15,many,CSATPNQRGGETQYF,TGCAGTGCCACTCCAAATCAAAGGGGCGGGGAGACCCAGTACTTC
TRBJ2-7,TRBV5-6,TRBD2,15,.,CASSLGGAGGYEQYF,TGTGCCAGCAGCTTGGGGGGAGCGGGAGGCTACGAGCAGTACTTC
TRBJ2-1,TRBV5-1,.,15,.,CASSLMGLTYNEQFF,TGCGCCAGCAGCCTAATGGGACTTACCTACAATGAGCAGTTCTTC
TRBJ1-2,TRBV3-1,.,14,few,CASSQSRDIYGYTF,TGTGCCAGCAGCCAGAGCCGGGACATCTATGGCTACACCTTC
TRBJ2-5,TRBV18,.,12,many,CASSPESETQYF,TGTGCCAGCTCACCTGAATCGGAGACCCAGTACTTC
TRBJ2-4,TRBV9,.,18,many,CASTPGGSHPMAKNIQYF,TGTGCCAGCACCCCGGGCGGGTCGCACCCAATGGCCAAAAACATTCAGTACTTC
TRBJ2-1,TRBV6-4,TRBD2,15,few,CASSGEAGGGNEQFF,TGTGCCAGCAGTGGGGAAGCGGGAGGAGGCAATGAGCAGTTCTTC
TRBJ2-3,TRBV5-6,.,15,.,CASSLEALETDTQYF,TGTGCCAGCAGCTTGGAAGCGTTGGAAACAGATACGCAGTATTTT
TRBJ2-7,TRBV11-3,.,14,many,CASSSGGKSYEQYF,TGTGCCAGCAGTAGCGGAGGGAAGTCCTACGAGCAGTACTTC
TRBJ2-3,TRBV5-8,TRBD1,16,many,CASSLAWGQGVYTQYF,TGTGCCAGCAGCTTGGCCTGGGGACAGGGAGTATATACGCAGTATTTT
TRBJ2-3,TRBV4-2,TRBD2,16,few,CASSQGAGGPRDTQYF,TGTGCCAGCAGCCAAGGGGCGGGAGGGCCGCGAGATACGCAGTATTTT
TRBJ2-7,TRBV3-1,TRBD2,16,.,CASSQESSGRAQEQYF,TGTGCCAGCAGCCAAGAATCCAGCGGGAGGGCCCAAGAGCAGTACTTC
TRBJ2-3,TRBV7-8,.,16,many,CASSFYVGGAHDTQYF,TGTGCCAGCAGCTTCTACGTTGGGGGTGCACACGATACGCAGTATTTT
TRBJ2-7,TRBV6-1,TRBD2,13,few,CASMLAGPGEQYF,TGTGCCAGCATGCTAGCGGGGCCGGGGGAGCAGTACTTC
TRBJ2-1,TRBV24-1,TRBD2,13,many,CATSGLAGYEQFF,TGTGCCACCAGTGGACTAGCGGGATATGAGCAGTTCTTC
TRBJ2-3,TRBV20-1,.,14,many,CSATRVRTTDTQYF,TGCAGTGCTACCCGAGTCAGGACCACAGATACGCAGTATTTT
TRBJ2-7,TRBV5-1,TRBD1,14,many,CASSPGGDVHEQYF,TGCGCCAGCAGCCCAGGGGGCGACGTCCACGAGCAGTACTTC
TRBJ2-2,TRBV12-3/TRBV12-4,TRBD1,15,few,CASSGQGAGTGELFF,TGTGCCAGCAGCGGACAGGGGGCTGGGACCGGGGAGCTGTTTTTT
TRBJ1-1,TRBV28,.,16,.,CASKRSGKAFNTEAFF,TGTGCCAGCAAACGGTCCGGGAAGGCCTTTAACACTGAAGCTTTCTTT
TRBJ2-2,TRBV5-6,.,17,many,CASSLGPAQGLTGELFF,TGTGCCAGCAGCTTGGGACCTGCGCAGGGACTCACCGGGGAGCTGTTTTTT
TRBJ1-5,TRBV19,.,13,many,CASSPRGFQPQHF,TGTGCCAGTAGTCCCAGGGGTTTCCAGCCCCAGCATTTT
TRBJ1-2,TRBV20-1,.,15,few,CSARDVARDNYGYTF,TGCAGTGCTAGAGATGTGGCAAGAGATAACTATGGCTACACCTTC
TRBJ2-1,TRBV20-1,TRBD2,15,many,CSVPSGLAARDEQFF,TGCAGTGTCCCGTCGGGACTAGCAGCCCGGGATGAGCAGTTCTTC
TRBJ1-5,TRBV27,TRBD1,15,many,CASSAGQGPNQPQHF,TGTGCCAGCAGTGCGGGACAGGGGCCCAATCAGCCCCAGCATTTT
TRBJ2-1,TRBV29-1,.,10,many,CSVGQGEQFF,TGCAGCGTTGGGCAAGGGGAGCAGTTCTTC
TRBJ1-1,TRBV3-1,.,13,many,CASSEGDRTEAFF,TGTGCCAGCAGCGAGGGGGATAGAACTGAAGCTTTCTTT
TRBJ2-3,TRBV7-9,.,15,many,CASSPTGGNTDTQYF,TGTGCCAGCAGCCCCACTGGCGGGAACACAGATACGCAGTATTTT
TRBJ2-3,TRBV5-1,TRBD1,17,few,CASSSGQGALKTDTQYF,TGCGCCAGCAGCTCGGGACAGGGGGCCCTCAAGACAGATACGCAGTATTTT
TRBJ1-5,TRBV5-6,.,13,many,CASSSRPNQPQHF,TGTGCCAGCAGCTCTCGGCCCAATCAGCCCCAGCATTTT
TRBJ1-3,TRBV20-1,.,13,many,CSASEGSRNTIYF,TGCAGTGCTAGCGAGGGATCGCGAAACACCATATATTTT
TRBJ1-1,TRBV7-8,TRBD1,16,many,CASSSWTGGLDTEAFF,TGTGCCAGCAGCTCCTGGACAGGGGGCCTGGACACTGAAGCTTTCTTT
TRBJ2-1,TRBV27,.,13,few,CASSLLGRGEQFF,TGTGCCAGTTCCCTGCTAGGTAGAGGTGAGCAGTTCTTC
TRBJ2-5,TRBV7-7,.,13,.,CASSSVEGKTQYF,TGTGCTAGCAGCTCCGTAGAGGGGAAGACCCAGTACTTC
TRBJ1-6,TRBV6-2/TRBV6-3,.,16,many,CASAHLELRSNSPLHF,TGTGCCAGCGCCCACCTAGAATTAAGGTCCAATTCACCCCTCCACTTT
TRBJ1-6,TRBV21-1,.,16,few,CASSKAWYSRNSPLHF,TGTGCCAGCAGCAAAGCCTGGTACTCCAGGAATTCACCCCTCCACTTT